This is a list of T cell receptor beta chains from one sample in a study of blood T cell repertoires in COVID-19. Clones were sequenced by immunoSEQ multiplex PCR, and TCRdb holds only the in-frame ones, with some missing. The profile shows 200,000 or so clones, less than 90% of them singletons. The sample consisted of peripheral blood. These receptors all stem from a woman of 80 years or more with COVID-19, enrolled during active disease. Both conserved end residues are part of each CDR3. The order of the fields is CDR3 length, V gene, clone size, D gene, J gene, CDR3 DNA, CDR3 protein. The D gene is left open where the match is weak. Size values are once, few and many counts, or a class for expanded clones, and some rows have none.

>14|TRBV18|NA|NA|TRBJ2-2
TGTGCCAGCTCACCACCGGGGCAAACCGGGGAGCTGTTTTTT
CASSPPGQTGELFF
>15|TRBV6-5|few|NA|TRBJ2-6
TGTGCCAGCAGACCTACTAGTTCTGGGGCCAACGTCCTGACTTTC
CASRPTSSGANVLTF
>14|TRBV5-4|NA|NA|TRBJ1-6
TGTGCCAGCAGCCGGGAGACCTATAATTCACCCCTCCACTTT
CASSRETYNSPLHF
>16|TRBV18|NA|NA|TRBJ1-4
TGTGCCAGCTCACCTAGTCTCGGGACAACTAATGAAAAACTGTTTTTT
CASSPSLGTTNEKLFF
>16|TRBV14|NA|TRBD2|TRBJ2-5
TGTGCCAGCAGCCCCCGAGGACTAGCGGGAAAAGAGACCCAGTACTTC
CASSPRGLAGKETQYF
>14|TRBV20-1|few|TRBD2|TRBJ2-3
TGCAGTGCTAGTGGGGGACTAGTCACAGATACGCAGTATTTT
CSASGGLVTDTQYF
>16|TRBV28|NA|TRBD1|TRBJ1-5
TGTGCCACCGACAGGGCCTCAAAGACCGCCGGGCCTACCCAGCATTTT
CATDRASKTAGPTQHF
>13|TRBV5-5|once|TRBD1|TRBJ1-2
TGTGCCAGCAGCTCGACAGGGAACTATGGCTACACCTTC
CASSSTGNYGYTF
>13|TRBV28|NA|NA|TRBJ2-5
TGTGCCAGCAGCCCTGACAGGACGGTGACCCAGTACTTC
CASSPDRTVTQYF
>14|TRBV6-5|NA|TRBD1|TRBJ1-4
TGTGCCAGCAAAACAGGGGACCTTAGGGAAAAACTGTTTTTT
CASKTGDLREKLFF
>13|TRBV6-6|NA|TRBD1|TRBJ1-2
TGTGCCAGCAGACACAGGGGTAGCTATGGCTACACCTTC
CASRHRGSYGYTF
>17|TRBV6-1|NA|TRBD2|TRBJ2-1
TGTGCCAGCAGTGTGACTAGCGGGCTGAGCTCCTACAATGAGCAGTTCTTC
CASSVTSGLSSYNEQFF
>15|TRBV6-6|NA|TRBD1|TRBJ2-5
TGTGCCAGCAGTCAACCGGGACAGGGACAAGAGACCCAGTACTTC
CASSQPGQGQETQYF
>16|TRBV5-1|once|TRBD1|TRBJ2-5
TGCGCCAGCAGCCGAGGGACAGGCGGCTGGGAAGAGACCCAGTACTTC
CASSRGTGGWEETQYF
>13|TRBV10-3|NA|NA|TRBJ2-3
TGTGCCATCAACGATGGGCCCACAGATACGCAGTATTTT
CAINDGPTDTQYF
>15|TRBV9|NA|TRBD2|TRBJ2-7
TGTGCCAGCAACCCAGGGACTAGTGGGGGCTACGAGCAGTACTTC
CASNPGTSGGYEQYF
>13|TRBV5-1|NA|NA|TRBJ2-4
TGCGCCAGCAGCTTGTCAGGCTCCTACATTCAGTACTTC
CASSLSGSYIQYF
>14|TRBV7-8|NA|TRBD1|TRBJ1-3
TGTGCCAGCAGCTTTGGACAGGGTGGAAACACCATATATTTT
CASSFGQGGNTIYF
>12|TRBV6-5|once|NA|TRBJ1-6
TGTGCCAGCAGTTCCATCAATTCACCCCTCCACTTT
CASSSINSPLHF
>18|TRBV27|NA|TRBD2|TRBJ2-3
TGTGCCAGCAGTTTAGCCGGGACTAGCGGGGGTAGCACAGATACGCAGTATTTT
CASSLAGTSGGSTDTQYF
>15|TRBV5-1|few|NA|TRBJ2-3
TGCGCCAGCAGCTTGGTACAGTTAATAGCAGATACGCAGTATTTT
CASSLVQLIADTQYF
>15|TRBV28|once|NA|TRBJ1-6
TGTGCCAGCAGACAAATTGCCCCGGGGAACTCACCCCTCCACTTT
CASRQIAPGNSPLHF
>14|TRBV2|NA|NA|TRBJ2-3
TGTGCCAGCAGTGAAGTCAGACACACAGATACGCAGTATTTT
CASSEVRHTDTQYF
>13|TRBV11-2|once|NA|TRBJ1-1
TGTGCCAGCAGCTTACACGAGGGCACTGAAGCTTTCTTT
CASSLHEGTEAFF
>15|TRBV5-8|NA|TRBD1|TRBJ2-1
TGTGCCAGCAGCGCGGGACAGGGACCCTACAATGAGCAGTTCTTC
CASSAGQGPYNEQFF
>16|TRBV5-8|NA|TRBD2|TRBJ2-5
TGTGCCAGCAGCCCATTAAGCGGGGGGTTCCAAGAGACCCAGTACTTC
CASSPLSGGFQETQYF
>13|TRBV29-1|few|TRBD1|TRBJ1-1
TGCAGCGTCGTGACAGGGATGAACACTGAAGCTTTCTTT
CSVVTGMNTEAFF
>18|TRBV9|NA|TRBD2|TRBJ2-2
TGTGCCAGCAGCATCCTGCGGGCGGGGGAAAGAAACACCGGGGAGCTGTTTTTT
CASSILRAGERNTGELFF
>16|TRBV7-9|NA|NA|TRBJ2-1
TGTGCCAGCAGCTTATTAATGGTCGGACAGAGGGGTGAGCAGTTCTTC
CASSLLMVGQRGEQFF
>13|TRBV6-2/TRBV6-3|NA|TRBD1|TRBJ2-7
TGTGCCAGCAGTTCCGGGACAGGGTTCGAGCAGTACTTC
CASSSGTGFEQYF
>15|TRBV15|NA|NA|TRBJ1-1
TGTGCCACCAGCAGGCGGGGGGGCATGAACACTGAAGCTTTCTTT
CATSRRGGMNTEAFF
>15|TRBV6-5|NA|TRBD1|TRBJ2-2
TGTGCCAGCAGAATAGACAGGGGCGGCACCGGGGAGCTGTTTTTT
CASRIDRGGTGELFF
>15|TRBV6-5|NA|TRBD1|TRBJ2-1
TGTGCCAGCAGCCCAGGGGACAGGGACCATAATGAGCAGTTCTTC
CASSPGDRDHNEQFF
>14|TRBV6-5|NA|NA|TRBJ1-2
TGTGCCAGCTTCAGGTCGGGGTTTGTCTATGGCTACACCTTC
CASFRSGFVYGYTF
>15|TRBV28|NA|TRBD1|TRBJ1-1
TGTGCCAGCAGACCCGGGACAGTCATGAACACTGAAGCTTTCTTT
CASRPGTVMNTEAFF
>16|TRBV5-1|NA|NA|TRBJ1-4
TGCGCCAGCAGCTTGGCCCCGCAGGGCGTGCGTGAAAAACTGTTTTTT
CASSLAPQGVREKLFF
>14|TRBV6-5|NA|TRBD1|TRBJ1-2
TGTGCCAGCAGTAAAACCGGGACAGGGGGCGGCTACACCTTC
CASSKTGTGGGYTF
>12|TRBV12-3/TRBV12-4|NA|NA|TRBJ1-1
TGTGCCAGCAGGTACGGGAACACTGAAGCTTTCTTT
CASRYGNTEAFF
>12|TRBV11-3|NA|TRBD1|TRBJ2-1
TGTGCCAGCAGCAAACGAACAGGGGAACAGTTCTTC
CASSKRTGEQFF
>16|TRBV3-1/TRBV3-2|NA|NA|TRBJ1-1
TGTGCCAGCAGCCAAAACCTTCAGGGAGGTCGGACTGAAGCTTTCTTT
CASSQNLQGGRTEAFF
>16|TRBV28|NA|NA|TRBJ1-5
TGTGCCAGCAGTTTAATTGGGCAATATAGCAATCAGCCCCAGCATTTT
CASSLIGQYSNQPQHF
>17|TRBV18|NA|TRBD1|TRBJ2-1
TGTGCCAGCTCACCTTCTTGGACAGGGGCATCCTACAATGAGCAGTTCTTC
CASSPSWTGASYNEQFF
>15|TRBV6-5|few|NA|TRBJ1-4
TGTGCCAGCAGTTACGACGGGGGGTTTAATGAAAAACTGTTTTTT
CASSYDGGFNEKLFF
>13|TRBV18|once|NA|TRBJ1-1
TGTGCCAGCTCACCACCTAGTGGCCCCAGGACTTTCTTT
CASSPPSGPRTFF
>13|TRBV2|NA|TRBD1|TRBJ1-6
TGTGCCAGCAGTGAGACAGGGAGTTCACCCCTCCACTTT
CASSETGSSPLHF
>15|TRBV7-9|NA|TRBD1|TRBJ1-6
TGTGCCAGCAGCTTGCGTGACAGGGGTAATTCACCCCTCCACTTT
CASSLRDRGNSPLHF
>15|TRBV7-8|NA|NA|TRBJ2-3
TGTGCCAGCAGCTTACGTTGGACACCCACAGATACGCAGTATTTT
CASSLRWTPTDTQYF
>16|TRBV18|NA|NA|TRBJ1-4
TGTGCCAGCTCACCCTCAGGGGTTTCTTATAATGAAAAACTGTTTTTT
CASSPSGVSYNEKLFF
>14|TRBV6-5|NA|NA|TRBJ1-6
TGTGCCAGCAGCGACGGGTTGTATAATTCACCCCTCCACTTT
CASSDGLYNSPLHF
>15|TRBV6-5|NA|TRBD2|TRBJ2-2
TGTGCCAGCACCGAGCGGGGGGCCTACACCGGGGAGCTGTTTTTT
CASTERGAYTGELFF
>14|TRBV7-9|NA|NA|TRBJ1-5
TGTGCCAGCAGCACCGGACAGCCCAATCAGCCCCAGCATTTT
CASSTGQPNQPQHF
>12|TRBV29-1|NA|NA|TRBJ1-2
TGCAGCCACCACGAGGGAAGCTATGGCTACACCTTC
CSHHEGSYGYTF
>16|TRBV7-2|NA|NA|TRBJ1-3
TGTGCCAGCAGCCCCCAAAGGGGGATAATGGGGGACACCATATATTTT
CASSPQRGIMGDTIYF
>14|TRBV7-6|NA|NA|TRBJ2-2
TGTGCCAGTAGAAGCAATTATAACACCGGGGAGCTGTTTTTT
CASRSNYNTGELFF